This entry features one TCR beta chain sequence. This entry is derived from a study of graft-versus-host responses after intestinal transplantation. This CDR3 has 16 amino acids. Germline V gives CDR1 PRHDT, CDR2 FYEKMQ (reference sequence). Trimming left V 4 bases short and J 0 bases short, with 13 bases between. Generated by immunoSEQ multiplex PCR, the TCRdb table keeps only in-frame clones and is missing some. The sample holds under 45,000 clones; just over 90% are singletons and the top ten take about 4%. The source material was PBMCs, sampled around 720 days after intestinal transplantation. The sequence derives from a human patient who received an intestinal transplant, so some T cells may come from the graft donor. The rearrangement joins TRBV13 to TRBJ2-4; D possibly matches TRBD1 or TRBD2 (5 bases each). The DNA for the CDR3 is TGTGCCAGCAGCTCCCGGGACCCTTCAGCCAAAAACATTCAGTACTTC. This sequence encodes CASSSRDPSAKNIQYF.